The entry below gives a single T cell receptor beta chain sequence along with its context. CDR1 and CDR2 from the germline V gene are DFQATT and SNEGSKA (reference sequence). This CDR3 spans 11 amino acids. V lost 6 bases and J lost 6, with 11 bases in between. The source of the sample is a study of blood T cell repertoires in COVID-19. Study background: T cells, B-cell-depleted T cells, or PBMCs provided the cDNA or gDNA that served as material.

TCRdb keeps only in-frame clones here, not all; method: immunoSEQ multiplex PCR. This table holds fewer than 300,000 clones, 87% found once. The source material was peripheral blood. V is TRBV20-1 and J is TRBJ1-2; D unresolved. The sequence came from a middle-aged woman who had recovered from COVID-19. The CDR3 DNA reads TGCAGTGCCTCGATACGGGATGGCTACACCTTC. Translation gives CSASIRDGYTF.